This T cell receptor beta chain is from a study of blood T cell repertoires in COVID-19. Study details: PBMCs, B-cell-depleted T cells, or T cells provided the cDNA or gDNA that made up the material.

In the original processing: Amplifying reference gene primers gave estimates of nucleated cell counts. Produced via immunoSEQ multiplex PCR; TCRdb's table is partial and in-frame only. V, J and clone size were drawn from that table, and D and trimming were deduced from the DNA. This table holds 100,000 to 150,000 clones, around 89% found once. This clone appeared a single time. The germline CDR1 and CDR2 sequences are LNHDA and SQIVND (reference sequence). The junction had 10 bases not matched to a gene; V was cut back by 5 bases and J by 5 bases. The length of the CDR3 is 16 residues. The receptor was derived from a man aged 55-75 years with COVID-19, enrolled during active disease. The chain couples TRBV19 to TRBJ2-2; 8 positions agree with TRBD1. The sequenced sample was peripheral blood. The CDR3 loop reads CASSGPGTGKTGELFF. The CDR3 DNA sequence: TGTGCCAGTAGTGGTCCCGGGACAGGAAAGACCGGGGAGCTGTTTTTT. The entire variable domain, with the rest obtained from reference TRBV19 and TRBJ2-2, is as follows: DGGITQSPKYLFRKEGQNVTLSCEQNLNHDAMYWYRQDPGQGLRLIYYSQIVNDFQKGDIAEGYSVSREKKESFPLTVTSAQKNPTAFYLCASSGPGTGKTGELFFGEGSRLTVL.